These T cell receptor beta chains were read from a single sample in a study of Ad26.COV2.S vaccination and SARS-CoV-2 variants. Clones were sequenced by immunoSEQ multiplex PCR, and TCRdb holds only the in-frame ones, with some missing. The sample lists some 450,000 clones; roughly 91% were seen once. The input for sequencing was peripheral blood, taken in a trial of Ad26.COV2.S vaccine versus placebo. These receptors came from a person aged 18-60 years who received the Ad26.COV2.S COVID-19 vaccine or a placebo. The CDR3 runs from the conserved cysteine through the conserved F or W. D genes are given only for firm matches. Expanded clones get a size class; other rows say once, few or many, or leave the size out.

j_call v_call clone_size d_call cdr3_aa cdr3_nt
TRBJ1-1 TRBV6-6 - - CASNTGKPTEAFF TGTGCCAGCAATACAGGGAAGCCCACTGAAGCTTTCTTT
TRBJ2-7 TRBV29-1 - TRBD2 CSVDVGQKTSGPYEQYF TGCAGCGTTGATGTGGGACAGAAGACTAGCGGCCCCTACGAGCAGTACTTC
TRBJ1-1 TRBV6-2/TRBV6-3 - TRBD1 CASSDHGQGLPF TGTGCCAGCAGTGATCATGGACAGGGGTTACCCTTT
TRBJ2-7 TRBV6-2/TRBV6-3 - TRBD2 CASSYGLAGAYEQYF TGTGCCAGCAGTTACGGACTAGCGGGCGCCTACGAGCAGTACTTC
TRBJ2-1 TRBV10-3 - TRBD2 CAIRTSGGAYNEQFF TGTGCCATCAGAACTAGCGGGGGCGCCTACAATGAGCAGTTCTTC
TRBJ2-7 TRBV29-1 once TRBD1 CSVGQGSYEQYF TGCAGCGTAGGACAGGGATCCTACGAGCAGTACTTC
TRBJ2-7 TRBV4-1 - - CASSPRLGDSSEQYF TGCGCCAGCAGCCCGCGGTTAGGAGATAGTTCCGAGCAGTACTTC
TRBJ2-3 TRBV24-1 - - CASEGRTDTQYF TGTGCAAGTGAAGGTCGCACAGATACGCAGTATTTT
TRBJ1-1 TRBV6-5 - TRBD1 CASRPGQGRTEAFF TGTGCCAGCAGGCCGGGACAGGGGCGAACTGAAGCTTTCTTT
TRBJ2-5 TRBV4-1 - - CASSQDPSPEETQYF TGCGCCAGCAGCCAAGATCCAAGCCCTGAAGAGACCCAGTACTTC
TRBJ2-7 TRBV18 - TRBD2 CASSPSGPYEQYF TGTGCCAGCTCACCTAGCGGGCCTTACGAGCAGTACTTC
TRBJ1-3 TRBV5-1 - - CASSFGGTGTGNTIYF TGCGCCAGCAGCTTCGGCGGGACGGGCACTGGAAACACCATATATTTT
TRBJ2-5 TRBV5-1 - - CASSQGLPYETQYF TGCGCCAGCAGCCAAGGACTTCCATATGAGACCCAGTACTTC
TRBJ2-1 TRBV9 - TRBD1 CASSPRDRVPHEQFF TGTGCCAGCAGCCCGAGGGACAGGGTGCCTCATGAGCAGTTCTTC
TRBJ2-7 TRBV20-1 - TRBD1 CSASPGQVPLRSRGQYF TGCAGTGCTAGTCCGGGACAGGTCCCGCTTAGATCTAGGGGGCAGTACTTC
TRBJ2-5 TRBV5-4 - - CASSPDTGEETQYF TGTGCCAGCAGCCCGGACACGGGAGAAGAGACCCAGTACTTC
TRBJ2-3 TRBV29-1 - TRBD1 CSAQGAGTDTQYF TGCAGCGCACAGGGGGCGGGCACAGATACGCAGTATTTT
TRBJ1-1 TRBV28 - - CASSLSWGGGRPAAFF TGTGCCAGCAGTTTATCATGGGGAGGGGGAAGGCCAGCAGCTTTCTTT
TRBJ2-5 TRBV30 once - CAWSPEETQYF TGTGCCTGGAGTCCCGAGGAGACCCAGTACTTC
TRBJ2-1 TRBV5-8 - - CASSLAAGYNEQFF TGTGCCAGCAGCTTGGCCGCGGGGTACAATGAGCAGTTCTTC
TRBJ2-5 TRBV29-1 - TRBD2 CSVGTSGTFRETQYF TGCAGCGTTGGGACTAGCGGGACCTTCCGGGAGACCCAGTACTTC
TRBJ2-7 TRBV5-1 - TRBD1 CASSFAGQGAYEQYF TGCGCCAGCAGCTTTGCCGGACAGGGAGCCTACGAGCAGTACTTC
TRBJ1-1 TRBV4-2 - - CASSQTVQGGTEAFF TGTGCCAGCAGCCAAACTGTACAGGGTGGGACTGAAGCTTTCTTT
TRBJ2-7 TRBV3-1/TRBV3-2 - TRBD2 CASSGRAISEQYF TGTGCCAGTAGCGGGAGGGCCATCTCCGAGCAGTACTTC
TRBJ1-6 TRBV27 few - CASSFRDSPLHF TGTGCCAGCAGTTTCCGGGATTCACCCCTCCACTTT
TRBJ2-1 TRBV11-2 - TRBD2 CASSFQPSGYSYNEQFF TGTGCCAGCAGCTTTCAGCCTAGCGGGTACTCCTACAATGAGCAGTTCTTC
TRBJ2-3 TRBV4-1 - TRBD1 CASSQEGRGTTDTQYF TGCGCCAGCAGCCAAGAGGGCAGGGGGACCACAGATACGCAGTATTTT
TRBJ2-1 TRBV7-9 few - CASSLRNNEQFF TGTGCCAGCAGCCTCAGGAACAATGAGCAGTTCTTC
TRBJ2-3 TRBV7-3 - - CASSFGLTNPSDTQYF TGTGCCAGCAGCTTCGGACTCACCAACCCATCAGATACGCAGTATTTT
TRBJ2-7 TRBV28 - - CASRPSTGEGQYF TGTGCCAGCAGACCGTCGACAGGAGAGGGGCAGTACTTC
TRBJ2-5 TRBV28 - TRBD1 CASSSGQDWTQYF TGTGCCAGCAGTTCCGGACAGGACTGGACCCAGTACTTC
TRBJ2-3 TRBV28 - - CASSGPGRTDTQYF TGTGCCAGCAGTGGGCCCGGGAGAACAGATACGCAGTATTTT
TRBJ2-7 TRBV29-1 - TRBD2 CSVEGVSSGSTYEQYF TGCAGCGTTGAAGGGGTATCTAGCGGGAGCACCTACGAGCAGTACTTC
TRBJ2-7 TRBV5-6 - - CASSSPTGEGHEQYF TGTGCCAGCAGCTCGCCGACAGGGGAGGGTCACGAGCAGTACTTC
TRBJ2-7 TRBV19 - TRBD2 CASSLGLADTYYEQYF TGTGCCAGTTCCCTGGGACTAGCGGACACTTATTACGAGCAGTACTTC
TRBJ2-1 TRBV28 - - CASSLRLPPEQFF TGTGCCAGCAGTCTTCGACTCCCTCCTGAGCAGTTCTTC
TRBJ2-3 TRBV7-2 - - CASSLVLELTQYF TGTGCCAGCAGCTTAGTCTTGGAGCTGACGCAGTATTTT
TRBJ2-7 TRBV7-9 - - CASSPSSYEQYF TGTGCCAGCAGCCCTAGCTCCTACGAGCAGTACTTC
TRBJ2-1 TRBV24-1 - - CATSEGPMFPRTYNEQFF TGTGCCACCAGTGAAGGCCCCATGTTCCCCAGGACCTACAATGAGCAGTTCTTC
TRBJ2-7 TRBV30 - - CAWSETGGDLYEQYF TGTGCCTGGAGTGAAACGGGCGGGGACCTCTACGAGCAGTACTTC
TRBJ2-3 TRBV5-1 - TRBD2 CATSNLVAGAGDTQYF TGCGCCACATCCAATTTGGTAGCGGGAGCAGGAGATACGCAGTATTTT
TRBJ2-1 TRBV11-2 - TRBD1 CASSPGQVVLDEQFF TGTGCCAGCAGCCCGGGACAGGTGGTGCTGGATGAGCAGTTCTTC
TRBJ2-7 TRBV27 - - CASSLSGLTVSYEQYF TGTGCCAGCAGTTTATCGGGGCTGACAGTCTCCTACGAGCAGTACTTC
TRBJ2-2 TRBV6-2/TRBV6-3 - - CASSSPLAFANTGELFF TGTGCCAGCAGTTCTCCGCTAGCGTTCGCGAACACCGGGGAGCTGTTTTTT
TRBJ2-7 TRBV4-3 - - CASSQIDGYEQYF TGCGCCAGCAGCCAAATAGACGGATACGAGCAGTACTTC
TRBJ2-7 TRBV27 - TRBD1 CASSSIGGFSYEQYF TGTGCCAGCAGCTCGATAGGGGGCTTCTCCTACGAGCAGTACTTC
TRBJ2-1 TRBV28 - - CASRAPGTNEQFF TGTGCCAGCAGGGCTCCGGGGACCAATGAGCAGTTCTTC
TRBJ2-5 TRBV5-1 - TRBD2 CASSAFRSGTSGGTQYF TGCGCCAGCAGCGCCTTCCGGTCCGGGACTAGCGGCGGGACCCAGTACTTC